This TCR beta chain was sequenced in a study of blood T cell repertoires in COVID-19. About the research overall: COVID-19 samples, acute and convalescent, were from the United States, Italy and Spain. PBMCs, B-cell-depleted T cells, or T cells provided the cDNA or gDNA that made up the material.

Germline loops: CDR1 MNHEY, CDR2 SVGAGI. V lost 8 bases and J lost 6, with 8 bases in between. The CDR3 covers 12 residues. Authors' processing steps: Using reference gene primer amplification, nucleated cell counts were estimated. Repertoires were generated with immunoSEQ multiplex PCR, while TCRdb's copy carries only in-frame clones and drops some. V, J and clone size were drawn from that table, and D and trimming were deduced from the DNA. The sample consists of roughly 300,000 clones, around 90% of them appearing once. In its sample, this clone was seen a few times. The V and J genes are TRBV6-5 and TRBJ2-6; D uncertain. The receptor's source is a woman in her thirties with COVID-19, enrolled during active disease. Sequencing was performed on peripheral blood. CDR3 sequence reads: CASAQSANVLTF. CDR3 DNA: TGTGCCAGCGCTCAGTCGGCCAACGTCCTGACTTTC.